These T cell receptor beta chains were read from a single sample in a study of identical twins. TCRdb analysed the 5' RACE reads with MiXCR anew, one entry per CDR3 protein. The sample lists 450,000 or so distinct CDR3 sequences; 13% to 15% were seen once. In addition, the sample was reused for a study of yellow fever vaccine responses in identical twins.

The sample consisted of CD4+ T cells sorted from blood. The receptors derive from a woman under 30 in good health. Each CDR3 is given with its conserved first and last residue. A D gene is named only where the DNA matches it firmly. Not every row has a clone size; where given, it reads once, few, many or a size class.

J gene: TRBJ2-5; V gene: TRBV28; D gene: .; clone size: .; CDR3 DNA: TGTGCCAGCAGTTTTGGAGACAGGATACAAGAGACCCAGTACTTC; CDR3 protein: CASSFGDRIQETQYF
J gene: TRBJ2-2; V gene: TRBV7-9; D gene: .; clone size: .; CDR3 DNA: TGTGCCAGCACAAAAAGAACTACTCTTACCGGGGAGCTGTTTTTT; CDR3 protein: CASTKRTTLTGELFF
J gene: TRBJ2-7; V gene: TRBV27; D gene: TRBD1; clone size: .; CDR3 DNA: TGTGCCAGCAGTTTATCTCCAGGGGGCGCTCCACCCGAGCAGTACTTC; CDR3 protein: CASSLSPGGAPPEQYF
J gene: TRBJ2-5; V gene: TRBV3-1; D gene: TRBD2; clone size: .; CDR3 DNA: TGTGCCAGCAGCCAAGATGGACTAGCGGTACAAGAGACCCAGTACTTC; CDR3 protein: CASSQDGLAVQETQYF
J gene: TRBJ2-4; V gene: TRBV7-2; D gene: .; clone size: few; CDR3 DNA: TGTGCCAGCAGCCCCTCACCGGGTCTAGCCAAAAACATTCAGTACTTC; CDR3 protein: CASSPSPGLAKNIQYF
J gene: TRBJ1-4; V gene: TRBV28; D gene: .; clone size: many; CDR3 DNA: TGTGCCAGCAGTGCCTCAGCGTATGAAAAACTGTTTTTT; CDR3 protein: CASSASAYEKLFF
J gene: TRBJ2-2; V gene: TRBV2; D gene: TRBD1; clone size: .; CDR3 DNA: TGTGCCAGCAGTGAAACAGGGGCGTCCACCGGGGAGCTGTTTTTT; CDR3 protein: CASSETGASTGELFF
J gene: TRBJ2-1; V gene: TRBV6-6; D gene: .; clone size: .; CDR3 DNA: TGTGCCAGCAGTTACGAGGCGGGACCCGAGCAGTTCTTC; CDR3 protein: CASSYEAGPEQFF
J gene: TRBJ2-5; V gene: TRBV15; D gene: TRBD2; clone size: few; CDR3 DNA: TGTGCCACCAGCAAAGACCCGGGACTACCCAGTCAAGAGACCCAGTACTTC; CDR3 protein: CATSKDPGLPSQETQYF
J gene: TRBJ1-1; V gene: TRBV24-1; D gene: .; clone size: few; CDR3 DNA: TGTGCCACCAGTGATTTATCCGGGGAAGGACCGAACACTGAAGCTTTCTTT; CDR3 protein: CATSDLSGEGPNTEAFF
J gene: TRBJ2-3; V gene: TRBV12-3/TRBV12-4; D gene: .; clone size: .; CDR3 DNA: TGTGCCAGCATACTTGGCGGGAGCACAGATACGCAGTATTTT; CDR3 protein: CASILGGSTDTQYF
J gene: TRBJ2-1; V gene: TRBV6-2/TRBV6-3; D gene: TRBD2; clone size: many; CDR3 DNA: TGTGCCAGCAGCCCGGGACTAGCGGGCTACAATGAGCAGTTCTTC; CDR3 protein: CASSPGLAGYNEQFF
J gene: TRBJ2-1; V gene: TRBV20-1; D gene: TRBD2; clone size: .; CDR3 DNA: TGCAGTGCCGCCGGACTAGCGGACAATGAGCAGTTCTTC; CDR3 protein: CSAAGLADNEQFF
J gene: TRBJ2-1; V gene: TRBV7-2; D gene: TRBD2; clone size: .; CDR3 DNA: TGTGCCAGCAGCGTAAGCGGGGGTGGTGAGCAGTTCTTC; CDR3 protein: CASSVSGGGEQFF
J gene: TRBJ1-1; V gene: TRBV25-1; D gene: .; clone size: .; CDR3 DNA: TGTGCCAGCAGTGCATGGCGGGTTAAGGGGAGGGATACTGAAGCTTTCTTT; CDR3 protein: CASSAWRVKGRDTEAFF
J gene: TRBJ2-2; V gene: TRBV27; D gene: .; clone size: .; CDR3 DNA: TGTGCCAGCAGTTCCTGGGGCGGGGAGCTGTTTTTT; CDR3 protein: CASSSWGGELFF
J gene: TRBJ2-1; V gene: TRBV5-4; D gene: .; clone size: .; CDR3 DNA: TGTGCCAGCAGCTCACGGGGGAGTCCTAATGAGCAGTTCTTC; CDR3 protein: CASSSRGSPNEQFF
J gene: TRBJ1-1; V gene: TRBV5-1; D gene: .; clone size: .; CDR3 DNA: TGCGCCAGCAGCGGTTTCCATGGAAACACTGAAGCTTTCTTT; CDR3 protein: CASSGFHGNTEAFF
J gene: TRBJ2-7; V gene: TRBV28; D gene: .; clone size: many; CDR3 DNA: TGTGCCAGCAGTTGGACCTACGAGCAGTACTTC; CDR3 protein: CASSWTYEQYF
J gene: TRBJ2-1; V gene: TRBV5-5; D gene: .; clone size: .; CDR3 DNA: TGTGCCAGCAGCTTTGGGATTACAGGGTCGTTTCAGTTCTTC; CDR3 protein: CASSFGITGSFQFF
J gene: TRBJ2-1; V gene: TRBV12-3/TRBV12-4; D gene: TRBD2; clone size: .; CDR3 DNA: TGTGCCAGCAGTTTGGCGTGGGGGGGTGAGCAGTTCTTC; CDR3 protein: CASSLAWGGEQFF
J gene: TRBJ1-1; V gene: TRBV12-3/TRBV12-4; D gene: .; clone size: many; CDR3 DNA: TGTGCCAGCAGTCTCCGGGGTTCGAACACTGAAGCTTTCTTT; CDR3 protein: CASSLRGSNTEAFF
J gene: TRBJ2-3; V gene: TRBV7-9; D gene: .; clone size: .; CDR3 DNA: TGTGCCAGCAGCTTAGACTGGGCGGGGCGCACAGATACGCAGTATTTT; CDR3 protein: CASSLDWAGRTDTQYF
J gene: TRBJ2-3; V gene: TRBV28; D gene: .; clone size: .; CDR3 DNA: TGTGCCAGCAGACCCCTAATGATAGACTGGCGACACGATACGCAGTATTTT; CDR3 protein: CASRPLMIDWRHDTQYF
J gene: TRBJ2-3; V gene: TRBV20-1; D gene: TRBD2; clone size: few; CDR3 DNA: TGCAGTGCTAGTCTAGCGGGAGGGCCGGCGGCGCAGTATTTT; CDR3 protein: CSASLAGGPAAQYF
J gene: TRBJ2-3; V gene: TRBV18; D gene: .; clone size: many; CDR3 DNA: TGTGCCAGCTCACCAGTTAGCACAGATACGCAGTATTTT; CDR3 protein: CASSPVSTDTQYF
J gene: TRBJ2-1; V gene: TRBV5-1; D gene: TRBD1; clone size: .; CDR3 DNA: TGCGCCAGCAGCTGGAGCGTGACAGGGATCGATGAGCAGTTCTTC; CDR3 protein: CASSWSVTGIDEQFF
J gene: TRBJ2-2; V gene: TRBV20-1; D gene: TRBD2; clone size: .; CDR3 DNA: TGCAGTGCACCCCATACTAGCGGGAAAACCGGGGAGCTGTTTTTT; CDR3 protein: CSAPHTSGKTGELFF
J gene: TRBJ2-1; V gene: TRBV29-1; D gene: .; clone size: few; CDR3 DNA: TGCAGCGGGAAGAGCGACATGGGGCCGGATGAGCAGTTCTTC; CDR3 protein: CSGKSDMGPDEQFF
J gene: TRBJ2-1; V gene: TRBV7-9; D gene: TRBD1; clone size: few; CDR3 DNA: TGTGCCAGCAGCCCGCCGGGACAGGGTCTCGGTGAGCAGTTCTTC; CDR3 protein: CASSPPGQGLGEQFF
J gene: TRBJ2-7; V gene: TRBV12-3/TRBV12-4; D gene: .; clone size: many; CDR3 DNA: TGTGCCAGCAGTCCTCAAGTCCACGAGCAGTACTTC; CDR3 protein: CASSPQVHEQYF
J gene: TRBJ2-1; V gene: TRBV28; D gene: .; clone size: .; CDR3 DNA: TGTGCCAGCACCTTGTTGTCAGGGACCTACAATGAGCAGTTCTTC; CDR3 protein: CASTLLSGTYNEQFF
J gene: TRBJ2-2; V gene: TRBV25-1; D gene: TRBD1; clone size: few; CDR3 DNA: TGTGCCAGCAGTAAGGGACAGATGAACACCGGGGAGCTGTTTTTT; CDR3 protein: CASSKGQMNTGELFF
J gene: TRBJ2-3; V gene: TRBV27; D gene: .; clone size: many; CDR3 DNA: TGTGCCAGCAGTTTTGGGTTGAGCACAGATACGCAGTATTTT; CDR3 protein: CASSFGLSTDTQYF
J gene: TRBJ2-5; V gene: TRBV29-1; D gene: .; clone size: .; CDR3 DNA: TGCAGCGTCGGACAGCCACAAGAGACCCAGTACTTC; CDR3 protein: CSVGQPQETQYF
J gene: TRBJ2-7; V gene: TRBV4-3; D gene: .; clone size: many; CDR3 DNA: TGCGCCAGCAGCCAAGCGGTGGCCTCCTACGAGCAGTACTTC; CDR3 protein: CASSQAVASYEQYF
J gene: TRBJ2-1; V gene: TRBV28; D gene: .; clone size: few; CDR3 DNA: TGTGCCAGGTGGACCGGAACAAATGAGCAGTTCTTC; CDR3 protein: CARWTGTNEQFF
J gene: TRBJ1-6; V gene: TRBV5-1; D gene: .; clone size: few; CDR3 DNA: TGCGCCAGCAGCAAAGAGGGTAGCTCACCCCTCCACTTT; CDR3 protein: CASSKEGSSPLHF
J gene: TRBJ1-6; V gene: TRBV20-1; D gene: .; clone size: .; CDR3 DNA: TGCAGTGCTAGAGCGGCAACAGTAAATTCACCCCTCCACTTT; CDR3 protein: CSARAATVNSPLHF
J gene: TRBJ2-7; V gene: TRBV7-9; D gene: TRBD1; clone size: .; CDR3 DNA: TGTGCCAGCAGCTCGGTAAAAAACAGGGGGCAGGCTTACGAGCAGTACTTC; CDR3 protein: CASSSVKNRGQAYEQYF
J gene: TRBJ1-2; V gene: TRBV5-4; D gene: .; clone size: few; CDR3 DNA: TGTGCCAGCAGCTTGTTAGGGAGGCTCAATGGCTACACCTTC; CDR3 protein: CASSLLGRLNGYTF
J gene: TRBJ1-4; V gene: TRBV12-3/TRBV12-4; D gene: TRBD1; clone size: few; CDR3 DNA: TGTGCCAGCAGATGGGACAGCCATGAAAAACTGTTTTTT; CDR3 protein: CASRWDSHEKLFF
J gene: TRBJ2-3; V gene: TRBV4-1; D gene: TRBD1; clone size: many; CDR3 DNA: TGCGCCAGCAGCCAAGCGGGGACAGGACCAGATACGCAGTATTTT; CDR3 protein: CASSQAGTGPDTQYF
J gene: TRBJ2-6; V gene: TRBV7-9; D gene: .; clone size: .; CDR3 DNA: TGTGCCAGCAGCCCACGACAGGCTACCAACGTCCTGACTTTC; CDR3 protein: CASSPRQATNVLTF
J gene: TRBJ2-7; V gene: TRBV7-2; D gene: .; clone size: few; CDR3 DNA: TGTGCCAGCAGCTTAGGTATCGGGGACGTCTACGAGCAGTACTTC; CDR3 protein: CASSLGIGDVYEQYF
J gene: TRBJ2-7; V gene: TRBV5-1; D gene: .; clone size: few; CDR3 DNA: TGCGCCAGCAGCTTGTTCGGGCGGGACGAGCAGTACTTC; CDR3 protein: CASSLFGRDEQYF
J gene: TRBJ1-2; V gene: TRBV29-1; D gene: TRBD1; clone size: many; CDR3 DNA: TGCCTCGTTGGAGTACAGGGGGGGACTGCTGGCTACACCTTC; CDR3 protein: CLVGVQGGTAGYTF
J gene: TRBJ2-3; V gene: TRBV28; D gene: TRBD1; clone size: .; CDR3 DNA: TGTGCCAGCAGTTTAGCTGGACAGGGCGTAGGGACAGATACGCAGTATTTT; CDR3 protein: CASSLAGQGVGTDTQYF
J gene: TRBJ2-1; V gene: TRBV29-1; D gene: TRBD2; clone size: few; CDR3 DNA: TGCAGCGTCACCAAACTAGCGGGAGGGCCCGGGAATGAGCAGTTCTTC; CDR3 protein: CSVTKLAGGPGNEQFF
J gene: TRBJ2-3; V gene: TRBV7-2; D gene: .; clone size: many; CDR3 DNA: TGTGCCAGCAGCTTCAGACCCGGGCTAGATACGCAGTATTTT; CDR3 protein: CASSFRPGLDTQYF